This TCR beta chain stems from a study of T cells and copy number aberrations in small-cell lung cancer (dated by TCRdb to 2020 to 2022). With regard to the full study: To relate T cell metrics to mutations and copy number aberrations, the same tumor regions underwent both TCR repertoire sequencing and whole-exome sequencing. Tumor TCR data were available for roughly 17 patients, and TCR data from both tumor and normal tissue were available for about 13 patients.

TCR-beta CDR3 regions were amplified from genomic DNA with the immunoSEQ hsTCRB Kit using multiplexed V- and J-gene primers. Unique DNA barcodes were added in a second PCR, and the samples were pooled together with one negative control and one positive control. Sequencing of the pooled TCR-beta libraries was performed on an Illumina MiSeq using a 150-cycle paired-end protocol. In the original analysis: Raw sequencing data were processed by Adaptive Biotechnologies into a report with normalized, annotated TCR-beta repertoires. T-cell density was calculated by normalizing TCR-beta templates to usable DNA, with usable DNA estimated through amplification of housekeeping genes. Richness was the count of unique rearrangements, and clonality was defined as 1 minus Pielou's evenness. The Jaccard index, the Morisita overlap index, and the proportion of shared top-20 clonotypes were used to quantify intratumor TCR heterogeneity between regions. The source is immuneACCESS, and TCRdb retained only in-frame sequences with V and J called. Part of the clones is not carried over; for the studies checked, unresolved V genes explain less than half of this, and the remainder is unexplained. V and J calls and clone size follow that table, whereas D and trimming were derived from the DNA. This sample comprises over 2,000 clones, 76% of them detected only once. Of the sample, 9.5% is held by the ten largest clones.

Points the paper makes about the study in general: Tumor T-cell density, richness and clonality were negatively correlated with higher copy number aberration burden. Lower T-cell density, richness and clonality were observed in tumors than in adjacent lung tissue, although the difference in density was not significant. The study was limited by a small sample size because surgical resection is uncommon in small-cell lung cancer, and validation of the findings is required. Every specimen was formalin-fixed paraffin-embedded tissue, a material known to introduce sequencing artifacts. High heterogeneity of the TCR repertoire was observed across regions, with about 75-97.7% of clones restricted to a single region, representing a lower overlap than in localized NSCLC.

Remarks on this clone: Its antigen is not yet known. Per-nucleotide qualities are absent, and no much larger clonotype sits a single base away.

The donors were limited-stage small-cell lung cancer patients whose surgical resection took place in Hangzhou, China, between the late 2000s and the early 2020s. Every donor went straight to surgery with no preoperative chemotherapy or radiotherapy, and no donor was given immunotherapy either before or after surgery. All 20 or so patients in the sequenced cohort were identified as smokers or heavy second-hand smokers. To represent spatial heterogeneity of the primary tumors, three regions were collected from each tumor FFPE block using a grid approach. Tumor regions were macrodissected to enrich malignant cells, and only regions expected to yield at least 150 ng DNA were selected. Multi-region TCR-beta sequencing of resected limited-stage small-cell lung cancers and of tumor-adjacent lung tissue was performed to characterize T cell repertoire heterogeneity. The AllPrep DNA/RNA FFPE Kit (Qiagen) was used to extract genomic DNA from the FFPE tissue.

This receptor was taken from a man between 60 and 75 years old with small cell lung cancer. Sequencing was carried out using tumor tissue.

The CDR3 amino acid sequence is: CASSFRGGDLNTEAFF. The bases are TGCGCCAGCAGCTTCAGGGGTGGGGATTTGAACACTGAAGCTTTCTTT. This chain joins TRBV5-1 to TRBJ1-1; the D region possibly corresponds to TRBD1 (6 bases align). From a lookup of the germline V gene, CDR1 and CDR2 are SGHRS and YFSETQ. The junction shows trimming of 2 bases on V and 0 bases on J, plus 14 bases between the germline ends. The CDR3, cysteine through phenylalanine, is 16 amino acids long. Only the CDR3 DNA stays, 48 bases, in frame from base 1. Joined to the reference TRBV5-1 and TRBJ1-1 proteins, this CDR3 gives the full variable domain: KAGVTQTPRYLIKTRGQQVTLSCSPISGHRSVSWYQQTPGQGLQFLFEYFSETQRNKGNFPGRFSGRQFSNSRSEMNVSTLELGDSALYLCASSFRGGDLNTEAFFGQGTRLTVV.